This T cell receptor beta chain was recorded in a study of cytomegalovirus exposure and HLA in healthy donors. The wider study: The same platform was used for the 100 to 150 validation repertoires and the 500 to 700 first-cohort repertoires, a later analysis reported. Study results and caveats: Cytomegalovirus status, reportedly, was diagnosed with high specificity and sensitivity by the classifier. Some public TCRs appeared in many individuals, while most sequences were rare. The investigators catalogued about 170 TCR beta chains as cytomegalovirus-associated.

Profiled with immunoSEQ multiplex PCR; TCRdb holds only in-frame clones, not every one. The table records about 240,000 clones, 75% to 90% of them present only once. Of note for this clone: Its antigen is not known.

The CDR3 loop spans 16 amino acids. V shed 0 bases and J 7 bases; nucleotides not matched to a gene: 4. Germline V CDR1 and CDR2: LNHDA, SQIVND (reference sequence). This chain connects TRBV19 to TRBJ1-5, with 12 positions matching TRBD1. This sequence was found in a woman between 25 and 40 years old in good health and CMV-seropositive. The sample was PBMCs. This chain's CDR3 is CASSIDLGTGGQPQHF. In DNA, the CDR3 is TGTGCCAGTAGTATAGATCTCGGGACAGGGGGCCAGCCCCAGCATTTT.